The sample holds one count of the clone carrying this T cell receptor (beta chain). The protocol was immunoSEQ multiplex PCR, while the TCRdb copy is restricted to in-frame clones and leaves out a portion. This sample yields fewer than 200,000 clones, of which around 85% are seen a single time; about 8.6% belongs to the top ten. This CDR3 comprises 15 residues. Germline values: CDR1 MNHEY, CDR2 SVGAGI. V lost 6 bases and J 6 bases, leaving 21 bases between the germline ends. This sample was included in a study of blood T cell repertoires in COVID-19. This receptor was identified in a man aged 45-65 years with active or convalescent COVID-19. Sequencing was carried out using peripheral blood. The J gene is TRBJ2-7, the V gene TRBV6-5, with D possibly matching TRBD2 (7 bases). In DNA, the CDR3 is TGTGCCAGCAGCCCCCCCCGGATAGGGGGGGGCGAGCAGTACTTC. Protein: CASSPPRIGGGEQYF.